One sample yielded the 29 T cell receptor beta chains listed below, sequenced in a study of T-cell memory formation after mild COVID-19. TCRdb fed the 5' RACE reads into MiXCR, producing one record per CDR3 protein. The sample lists 340,000 or so distinct CDR3 sequences; over 10% were seen once. Sequencing input: PBMCs or a T cell subset sorted from them (not recorded which). The receptors were sampled from a young man who had mild COVID-19 (a few samples of this study predate the infection). Cell type and time point are not known.

This clonotype appeared a few times. The rearrangement uses TRBV21-1 and TRBJ2-3; whether TRBD2, the table's D call, matches the DNA was not checked. TRBV21-1 is annotated as a pseudogene. This CDR3 is built from 12 residues. The CDR3: CASSPGLGFQYF. For the CDR3, the DNA is TGTGCCAGCAGCCCGGGACTAGGATTTCAGTATTTT.

V and J are TRBV12-3 or TRBV12-4 and TRBJ1-2; unclear D gene. This CDR3 spans 13 amino acids. V gave up 10 bases and J gave up 0 bases, with 12 bases separating them. The CDR3 here is CATTEVTNYGYTF. For the CDR3, the DNA is TGTGCCACAACGGAGGTTACTAACTATGGCTACACCTTC.

This clonotype was seen a few times. This rearrangement joins TRBV7-9 to TRBJ2-7, with 11 bases aligning to TRBD1. This CDR3 has 15 residues. Germline CDR1 is SEHNR and CDR2 is FQNEAQ (reference sequence). V shed 1 base, J shed 4 bases, and the junction held 3 bases outside the gene matches. DNA for the CDR3: TGTGCCAGCAGCTTAGGGACAGGGGGCGGGTACGAGCAGTACGTC. Translation: CASSLGTGGGYEQYV.

This sequence joins TRBV9 and TRBJ1-4; unclear D gene. Trimming cost V 3 bases and J 3 bases, with 12 bases left between them. Germline assignment: CDR1 SGDLS and CDR2 YYNGEE. The CDR3 runs 15 residues. The CDR3 is CASSASGASNEKLFF. The CDR3 nucleotides read TGTGCCAGCAGCGCCTCCGGTGCTTCTAATGAAAAACTGTTTTTT.

The rearrangement joins TRBV29-1 to TRBJ1-1; 7 bases match TRBD1. The V gene's germline CDR1 is SQVTM and CDR2 ANQGSEA. This CDR3 spans 12 amino acids. With 7 bases clipped from V and 4 bases from J, the junction kept 6 bases outside the gene matches. In DNA form, the CDR3 reads TGCAGCGGCGACAGGGTAAGCACTGAAGCTTTCTTT. Its protein is CSGDRVSTEAFF.

This clonotype was recorded a few times. V and J are TRBV6-2 or TRBV6-3 and TRBJ1-2; 10 positions match TRBD1. Looked up from germline, CDR1 is MNHEY and CDR2 is SVGEGT. With V trimmed by 6 bases and J by 3 bases, 7 bases remained unmatched. The CDR3 consists of 15 residues. CDR3 nucleotides: TGTGCCAGCAGCCTCACCGGGACAGGGGACTATGGCTACACCTTC. Translation: CASSLTGTGDYGYTF.

This clonotype has ten or more counts. The CDR3 bases are TGTGCCAGTGGCGATCCGGGACAGGGCTCAAGGAGGTCCCTGTTTTTT. Its translation is CASGDPGQGSRRSLFF. This chain links TRBV19 with TRBJ1-4, with TRBD1 identical over 9 bases. The CDR3 contains 16 residues. CDR1 is LNHDA, CDR2 SQIVND, per germline (reference sequence). V gave up 8 bases and J gave up 14 bases; unmatched junction bases: 21.

This clonotype was detected only a few times. The J gene is TRBJ1-4, the V gene TRBV20-1; D is unclear. Germline CDR1 is DFQATT and CDR2 is SNEGSKA (reference sequence). CDR3 size: 11 residues. Trimming removed 1 base from V and 5 bases from J, with 2 bases in between. The CDR3 here is CSARVNEKLFF. For the CDR3, the DNA is TGCAGTGCTAGAGTGAATGAAAAACTGTTTTTT.

This clonotype has more than one count but fewer than ten. The rearrangement uses TRBV15 and TRBJ2-1, with a possible D match to TRBD2 (5 bases). Germline V CDR1 and CDR2: LNHNV, YYDKDF (reference sequence). With 2 bases removed from V and 0 bases from J, the gap between germline ends came to 17 bases. The CDR3 totals 18 residues. The DNA of the CDR3 is TGTGCCACCAGCAGAAGGAAAATTCTAGCCCCCTCCTACAATGAGCAGTTCTTC. It translates to CATSRRKILAPSYNEQFF.

The chain couples TRBV4-3 to TRBJ1-3, with D possibly being TRBD1 (6 bases). Germline CDR1 is LGHNA and CDR2 is YSLEER. V was trimmed by 3 bases and J by 0 bases, leaving 18 bases between them. This CDR3 has 18 residues. For the CDR3, the DNA is TGCGCCAGCAGCCAGGTTACCACGGACAGATACTCTGGAAACACCATATATTTT. Residues: CASSQVTTDRYSGNTIYF.

The gene calls are TRBV12-3 or TRBV12-4 and TRBJ1-5; D not certain. Trimming pared 5 bases from V and 2 bases from J, leaving 10 bases between. This CDR3 comprises 14 residues. The CDR3 nucleotides are TGTGCCAGCAGTCTCCGGTGGGGCAATCAGCCCCAGCATTTT. Its translation: CASSLRWGNQPQHF.

This clonotype was observed a few times. The J gene is TRBJ2-7, the V gene TRBV20-1; possible D gene TRBD1, 6 bases. V shed 1 base and J shed 4 bases, with 8 bases lying between them. Germline CDR1 and CDR2: DFQATT and SNEGSKA (reference sequence). The CDR3 extends over 12 amino acids. CDR3 amino acids: CSARVGGYEQYV. In DNA form, the CDR3 reads TGCAGTGCTAGAGTAGGGGGTTACGAGCAGTACGTC.

This clonotype appeared a few times. The rearrangement uses TRBV6-1 and TRBJ1-2; a weak D match, TRBD1 (6 bases). Germline-derived CDR1 and CDR2 are MNHNS and SASEGT. The CDR3 loop spans 14 amino acids. The ends were cut back, 2 bases at V and 7 bases at J, with 14 bases in the middle. CDR3 nucleotides: TGTGCCAGCAGTGAAACCCGGGGGGCCCGTGGCTACACCTTC. Its translation is CASSETRGARGYTF.

This clonotype was found a few times. The CDR3 DNA reads as TGTGCCAGCAGCAAGATCGGGGAGGGTATGTGGTTGATGAACACCATATATTTT. Residues: CASSKIGEGMWLMNTIYF. The V call is TRBV7-2, the J call TRBJ1-3, with unresolved D. The CDR3 runs 18 residues. V lost 5 bases and J lost 7, with 27 bases in between. Germline loops: CDR1 SGHTA, CDR2 FQGNSA.

Ten or more counts support this clonotype. This chain joins TRBV7-2 and TRBJ2-7; TRBD2 aligns across 9 bases. Looked up from germline, CDR1 is SGHTA and CDR2 is FQGNSA. There are 14 residues in the CDR3. Trimming took 5 bases from V and 1 from J; bases not matched to a gene: 3. CDR3 sequence reads: CASSQTSGSYEQYF. Written as DNA, the CDR3 is TGTGCCAGCAGCCAGACTAGCGGATCCTACGAGCAGTACTTC.

The V gene is TRBV7-2, the J gene TRBJ2-1; 11 nucleotides align to TRBD2. The ends lost 4 bases at V and 3 bases at J; junction bases unmatched: 8. Germline loops: CDR1 SGHTA, CDR2 FQGNSA. CDR3 length equals 17 residues. The CDR3 spells CASSSRLAGRLYNEQFF. For the CDR3, the DNA is TGTGCCAGCAGCTCGAGACTAGCGGGGCGACTCTACAATGAGCAGTTCTTC.

The V call is TRBV12-3 or TRBV12-4, the J call TRBJ2-4, with D perhaps matching TRBD2 (6 bases). The CDR3 consists of 13 residues. With 3 bases removed from V and 9 bases from J, the gap between germline ends came to 12 bases. This CDR3 reads CASSFGGPGIQYF. The DNA of the CDR3 is TGTGCCAGCAGTTTCGGAGGGCCCGGCATTCAGTACTTC.

In this sample, this clonotype turned up many times. The chain couples TRBV27 to TRBJ2-1; D possibly uses TRBD1 or TRBD2 (5 bases each). The CDR3 spans 12 residues. Germline V lookup: CDR1 MNHEY, CDR2 SMNVEV (reference sequence). Trimming took 2 bases from V and 10 from J, leaving 9 bases between them. The CDR3 here is CASSLGGYEQFF. The CDR3 nucleotides read TGTGCCAGCAGTTTAGGGGGATACGAGCAGTTCTTC.

The rearrangement links TRBV28 to TRBJ1-2; D is perhaps TRBD1 (5 bases). V was trimmed by 6 bases and J by 2 bases, leaving 10 bases between them. Germline V gene data show CDR1 as MDHEN and CDR2 as SYDVKM. CDR3 length: 13 amino acids. The CDR3 sequence: CASRPGGNYGYTF. CDR3 coding DNA: TGTGCCAGCAGACCCGGGGGGAACTATGGCTACACCTTC.

This chain connects TRBV5-5 to TRBJ2-1, with D tentatively TRBD1 or TRBD2 (5 bases each). V was clipped by 4 bases and J by 6 bases, with 14 bases between them. The germline gives CDR1 SGHKS, CDR2 YYEKEE (reference sequence). The CDR3 totals 14 residues. CDR3 sequence reads: CASSTRGSGNEQFF. CDR3 coding DNA: TGTGCCAGCAGCACTAGGGGCAGCGGCAATGAGCAGTTCTTC.

The chain is built from TRBV7-2 and TRBJ2-2; 8 bases fit TRBD1. The germline V gene has CDR1 SGHTA and CDR2 FQGNSA. CDR3 length equals 15 residues. Germline trimming cut 3 bases from V and 4 bases from J; bases unmatched to any gene: 4. CDR3 DNA sequence: TGTGCCAGCAGCTTGGGACAGGCGACCACCGGGGAGCTGTTTTTT. Its protein product is CASSLGQATTGELFF.

The chain couples TRBV29-1 to TRBJ1-1, with TRBD1 matching 7 bases. The CDR3 totals 12 residues. The V gene's germline CDR1 is SQVTM and CDR2 ANQGSEA. Germline trimming cut 4 bases from V and 7 bases from J; bases unmatched to any gene: 6. CDR3 loop: CSVAQGGYEAFF. The CDR3 nucleotides are TGCAGCGTTGCTCAAGGGGGCTATGAAGCTTTCTTT.

This clonotype was detected a few times. CDR3 nucleotides: TGCAGTGTTAAGGGACTAGCAGCCGGGGAGCTGTTTTTT. Its translation: CSVKGLAAGELFF. The chain uses TRBV20-1 and TRBJ2-2; 9 bases are a match to TRBD2. This CDR3 is 13 amino acids long. The germline gives CDR1 DFQATT, CDR2 SNEGSKA (reference sequence). V lost 7 bases to trimming and J lost 6 bases; unmatched junction nucleotides: 6.

This clonotype occurred a few times. The V gene is TRBV6-1, the J gene TRBJ1-2; D perhaps matches TRBD1 (6 bases). This CDR3 comprises 13 residues. CDR1 is MNHNS and CDR2 is SASEGT in the germline V gene. With 7 bases removed from V and 5 bases from J, the gap between germline ends came to 14 bases. CDR3 protein: CASNRASVYGYTF. CDR3 sequence (DNA): TGTGCCAGCAACAGGGCCTCCGTATATGGCTACACCTTC.

V usage is TRBV21-1 and J usage is TRBJ1-4; the D call of TRBD1 is as the table states it, not checked on the DNA. TRBV21-1 is designated a pseudogene. The CDR3 spans 15 residues. The CDR3 region has the DNA TGTGCAGCACCCCCCTGGGCCGGGACTGTCGAAAAACTGTTTTTT. Encoded protein: CAAPPWAGTVEKLFF.

The chain employs TRBV4-3 and TRBJ2-7; D uncertain. This CDR3 has 13 residues. The germline CDR1 and CDR2 sequences are LGHNA and YSLEER. The V and J ends lost 1 base and 3 bases respectively, with 7 bases between them. The DNA of the CDR3 is TGCGCCAGCAGCCAAGCGGCAGACTACGAGCAGTACTTC. Translating gives CASSQAADYEQYF.

This chain joins TRBV4-1 and TRBJ2-7; D not certain. Trimming cost V 5 bases and J 1 base, with 9 bases left between them. CDR1 is MGHRA and CDR2 is YSYEKL in the germline V gene. This CDR3 is 13 amino acids long. CDR3: CASSTQISYEQYF. CDR3 nucleotides: TGCGCCAGCAGCACACAGATATCCTACGAGCAGTACTTC.

This rearrangement joins TRBV12-3 or TRBV12-4 to TRBJ2-3; D remains unclear. Deletions cut 6 bases from V and 0 bases from J, with 13 bases between. The CDR3 is made up of 15 amino acids. CDR3 nucleotides: TGTGCCAGCAGCTTATCTGGAGATAGCACAGATACGCAGTATTTT. It translates to CASSLSGDSTDTQYF.

The table lists this clonotype with many counts. The chain links TRBV5-1 to TRBJ2-2; TRBD1 aligns across 7 bases. Trimming cost V 4 bases and J 4 bases; bases outside gene matches: 10. Germline CDR1 reads SGHRS; CDR2 reads YFSETQ. The CDR3 is 16 residues long. The CDR3 DNA reads TGCGCCAGCAGCGGAACCGGGACAGTGAGCACCGGGGAGCTGTTTTTT. Protein: CASSGTGTVSTGELFF. The whole variable domain, remainder taken from reference TRBV5-1 and TRBJ2-2, is KAGVTQTPRYLIKTRGQQVTLSCSPISGHRSVSWYQQTPGQGLQFLFEYFSETQRNKGNFPGRFSGRQFSNSRSEMNVSTLELGDSALYLCASSGTGTVSTGELFFGEGSRLTVL.